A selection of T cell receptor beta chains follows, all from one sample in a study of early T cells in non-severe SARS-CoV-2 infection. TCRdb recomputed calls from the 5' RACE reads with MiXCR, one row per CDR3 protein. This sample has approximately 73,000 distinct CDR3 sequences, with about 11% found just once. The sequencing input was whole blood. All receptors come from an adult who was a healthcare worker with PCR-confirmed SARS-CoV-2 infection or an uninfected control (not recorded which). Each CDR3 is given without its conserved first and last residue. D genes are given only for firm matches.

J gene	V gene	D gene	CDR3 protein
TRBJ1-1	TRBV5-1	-	ASSLSYGAPNTEAF
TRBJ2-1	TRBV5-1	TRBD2	ASSWLTSGGAPPYNEQF
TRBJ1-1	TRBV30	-	AWSYGPNTEAF
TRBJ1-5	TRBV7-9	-	ASSLSQGSNQPQH
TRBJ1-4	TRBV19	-	ASRRSLNEKLF
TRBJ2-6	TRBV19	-	ASSIGGRSGANVLT
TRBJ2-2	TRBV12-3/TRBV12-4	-	ASSLQGPNTGELF
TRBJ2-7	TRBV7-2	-	ASGTGVFYEQY
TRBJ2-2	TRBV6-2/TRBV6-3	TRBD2	ASSHGSSGGLETGELF
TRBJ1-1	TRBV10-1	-	ASSPAGNTEAF
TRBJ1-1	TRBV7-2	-	ASSLGGDGTEAF